These 32 T cell receptor beta chains came from one sample sequenced in a study of CD8+ T cells in alopecia areata. After isolation, RNA underwent reverse transcription to generate cDNA as the sequencing template. Only in-frame clones appear in the TCRdb table, and some are missing; sequencing was by immunoSEQ multiplex PCR. The sample holds 100,000 to 150,000 clones, about 46% seen once. Sequencing input: NKG2D-low CD8+ T cells sorted from blood. Receptors originate from a human donor with alopecia areata.

This clone was seen a few times. V and J are TRBV29-1 and TRBJ1-1; 7 positions agree with TRBD1. Germline V CDR1 and CDR2: SQVTM, ANQGSEA. CDR3 size: 13 residues. V lost 6 bases, J lost 1 base, and 5 bases stayed unmatched. For the CDR3, the DNA is TGCAGCGTGATGACAGGGAAGAACACTGAAGCTTTCTTT. It encodes CSVMTGKNTEAFF.

This clone appeared a single time. This chain joins TRBV29-1 and TRBJ1-4; D unclear. The V end was cut by 4 bases, the J end by 8 bases, with 17 bases between. CDR1 SQVTM and CDR2 ANQGSEA come from the germline V gene. The length of the CDR3 is 14 residues. The CDR3 loop is CSVGTAELGEKLFF. As DNA, the CDR3 is TGCAGCGTTGGGACGGCCGAACTTGGGGAAAAACTGTTTTTT.

V usage is TRBV30 and J usage is TRBJ1-1; possibly TRBD1 for D (6 bases). CDR3 length equals 14 residues. In germline, CDR1 is GTSNPN, CDR2 SVGIG (reference sequence). V lost 5 bases and J lost 6, with 19 bases in between. The CDR3 region is CAWVPQGGTSEAFF. The DNA of the CDR3 is TGTGCCTGGGTTCCACAGGGAGGGACATCTGAAGCTTTCTTT.

V is TRBV30 and J is TRBJ1-4; a possible D gene is TRBD1 (6 bases). Germline lookup yields CDR1 GTSNPN and CDR2 SVGIG (reference sequence). Trimming left V 1 base short and J 12 bases short, with 12 bases between. The CDR3 sequence is 12 residues long. CDR3 bases: TGTGCCTGGAGTGCTCAACCAGGGGAACTGTTTTTT. Encoded protein: CAWSAQPGELFF.

V usage is TRBV25-1 and J usage is TRBJ2-3; D perhaps matches TRBD1 (5 bases). The CDR3 is made up of 14 amino acids. Germline CDR1 is MGHDK and CDR2 is SYGVNS. Trimming took 6 bases from V and 0 from J, leaving 10 bases between them. In nucleotides, the CDR3 is TGTGCCAGCAGAGGGGAAGGCAGCACAGATACGCAGTATTTT. It specifies CASRGEGSTDTQYF.

This chain uses TRBV27 with TRBJ1-2; D is unclear. With 2 bases removed from V and 7 bases from J, the gap between germline ends came to 8 bases. The germline V gene encodes CDR1 MNHEY and CDR2 SMNVEV (reference sequence). The CDR3 is 12 amino acids. In DNA form, the CDR3 reads TGTGCCAGCAGTTTAGCAGGCTCTGGCTACACCTTC. Translated, it gives CASSLAGSGYTF.

The rearrangement uses TRBV27 and TRBJ1-1; D is perhaps TRBD1 (6 bases). V was trimmed by 5 bases and J by 6 bases, leaving 22 bases between them. The CDR3 has 16 residues. The V gene's germline CDR1 is MNHEY and CDR2 SMNVEV (reference sequence). Here the CDR3 reads CASSPQPPGAGAEAFF. CDR3 DNA sequence: TGTGCCAGCAGTCCTCAACCCCCGGGGGCAGGCGCTGAAGCTTTCTTT.

This chain joins TRBV29-1 and TRBJ1-1; 8 nucleotides match TRBD1. The germline V gene encodes CDR1 SQVTM and CDR2 ANQGSEA. The V segment lost 4 bases and the J segment 0 bases; nucleotides outside the gene matches: 7. The CDR3 has 15 residues. DNA for the CDR3: TGCAGCGTTGGGGGGACAGGAGCCATGAACACTGAAGCTTTCTTT. Translation: CSVGGTGAMNTEAFF.

This clone was picked up a small number of times. This chain uses TRBV25-1 with TRBJ2-6; no firm D call. Trimming stripped 8 bases from V and 1 base from J, with 9 bases between. The CDR3 runs 14 residues. Germline V gene lookup returns CDR1 MGHDK and CDR2 SYGVNS. The CDR3, as DNA: TGTGCCAGCCTTAACAAGTCTGGGGCCAACGTCCTGACTTTC. Amino acid sequence: CASLNKSGANVLTF.

The rearrangement links TRBV27 to TRBJ1-2, with D tentatively TRBD1 (6 bases). Trimming removed 8 bases from V and 8 bases from J, with 12 bases in between. Germline assignment: CDR1 MNHEY and CDR2 SMNVEV (reference sequence). The CDR3 extends over 11 amino acids. CDR3 nucleotides: TGTGCCAGCTCAAAGGGGGGCGGCTACACCTTC. It translates to CASSKGGGYTF.

This chain connects TRBV29-1 to TRBJ1-1, with TRBD1 as a possible D gene (6 bases). Germline loops: CDR1 SQVTM, CDR2 ANQGSEA. CDR3 size: 13 residues. The V end was cut by 3 bases, the J end by 11 bases, with 19 bases between. CDR3 sequence: CSVDSDRRGWAFF. Here the CDR3 DNA reads TGCAGCGTTGATAGCGACAGGCGGGGATGGGCTTTCTTT.

J is TRBJ2-7 and V is TRBV4-1; the D gene is possibly TRBD1 (6 bases). V was pared by 1 base and J by 9 bases, with 19 bases between. Looked up from germline, CDR1 is MGHRA and CDR2 is YSYEKL. This CDR3 comprises 15 residues. The CDR3 sequence: CASSQGPLRGNRQYF. The CDR3 nucleotides read TGCGCCAGCAGCCAAGGCCCACTAAGGGGGAATCGGCAGTACTTC.

A few counts support this clone. The chain carries TRBV10-3 and TRBJ1-1; possible D gene TRBD1, 6 bases. The CDR3 has 13 residues. V was clipped by 7 bases and J by 5 bases, with 14 bases between them. Looked up from germline, CDR1 is ENHRY and CDR2 is SYGVKD. CDR3: CAIISQGGTEAFF. The CDR3 nucleotides are TGTGCCATCATTTCACAGGGAGGGACTGAAGCTTTCTTT.

The CDR3 DNA reads TGTGCCAGCCGAGGTTCCGAGCAGTACTTC. Residues: CASRGSEQYF. This chain links TRBV2 with TRBJ2-7; no definite D call. The CDR3 length is 10 residues. The V end lost 8 bases, the J end lost 6 bases, and 8 bases lay between the germline ends. Germline assignment: CDR1 SNHLY and CDR2 FYNNEI. Together with reference TRBV2 and TRBJ2-7, the CDR3 gives the full variable domain: EPEVTQTPSHQVTQMGQEVILRCVPISNHLYFYWYRQILGQKVEFLVSFYNNEISEKSEIFDDQFSVERPDGSNFTLKIRSTKLEDSAMYFCASRGSEQYFGPGTRLTVT.

The genes are TRBV7-9 and TRBJ2-1; 7 positions agree with TRBD1. The ends lost 5 bases at V and 2 bases at J; junction bases unmatched: 6. The V gene's germline CDR1 is SEHNR and CDR2 FQNEAQ (reference sequence). The CDR3 contains 15 residues. In nucleotides, the CDR3 is TGTGCCAGCAGCATCTCCGGGACAGCCTACAATGAGCAGTTCTTC. Encoded protein: CASSISGTAYNEQFF.

Only a few counts were recorded for this clone. The CDR3 region is CSVEPLGTDTDTQYF. The CDR3 DNA sequence: TGCAGCGTTGAACCCCTCGGGACAGACACAGATACGCAGTATTTT. The chain carries TRBV29-1 and TRBJ2-3; 7 bases align to TRBD1. CDR1 and CDR2 (germline): SQVTM, ANQGSEA. The CDR3 sequence is 15 residues long. The V and J ends lost 2 bases and 2 bases, in that order; junction bases with no gene match: 7.

The chain recombines TRBV9 with TRBJ1-1; D is possibly TRBD1 (5 bases). Deletions cut 6 bases from V and 4 bases from J, with 13 bases between. Per the germline V gene, CDR1 is SGDLS and CDR2 is YYNGEE. This CDR3 has 13 residues. CDR3 sequence reads: CASTGGLSTEAFF. For the CDR3, the DNA is TGTGCCAGCACGGGGGGTTTGAGCACTGAAGCTTTCTTT.

This chain uses TRBV29-1 with TRBJ2-7; D possibly corresponds to TRBD2 (6 bases). The CDR3 covers 15 residues. Looked up from germline, CDR1 is SQVTM and CDR2 is ANQGSEA. V lost 7 bases and J lost 0, with 19 bases in between. In DNA form, the CDR3 reads TGCAGCGCTGCAAGCGGGTCCTACGGCTCCTACGAGCAGTACTTC. Translation: CSAASGSYGSYEQYF.

This chain links TRBV9 with TRBJ2-1; no reliable D call. The V gene lost 3 bases and the J gene lost 0 bases, with 7 bases spanning the gap. This CDR3 region has 14 residues. Germline CDR1 and CDR2: SGDLS and YYNGEE. The CDR3 sequence is CASSAESSYNEQFF. The CDR3 nucleotides read TGTGCCAGCAGCGCGGAAAGCTCCTACAATGAGCAGTTCTTC.

This clone was seen only a few times. The chain recombines TRBV29-1 with TRBJ2-1; a possible D gene is TRBD2 (6 bases). The length of the CDR3 is 12 residues. CDR1 is SQVTM, CDR2 ANQGSEA, per germline. V dropped 7 bases and J dropped 8 bases, with 15 bases sitting between them. CDR3 nucleotide sequence: TGCAGCGCGACGGGAGTAATCGATGAGCAGTTCTTC. Amino acid sequence: CSATGVIDEQFF.

The chain combines TRBV14 with TRBJ2-5, with D maybe TRBD2 (5 bases). The CDR3 covers 16 residues. Trimming stripped 1 base from V and 1 base from J, with 13 bases between. From germline, CDR1 is SGHDN and CDR2 FVKESK. CDR3 in DNA: TGTGCCAGCAGCCAAGCTGAGGGTTGGGGCCAAGAGACCCAGTACTTC. It is translated as CASSQAEGWGQETQYF.

The chain is built from TRBV7-9 and TRBJ1-1; D possibly corresponds to TRBD1 (5 bases). The CDR3 is made up of 15 amino acids. Trimming left V 1 base short and J 1 base short, with 10 bases between. CDR1 is SEHNR and CDR2 is FQNEAQ in the germline V gene (reference sequence). Here the CDR3 reads CASSLDGATNTEAFF. The CDR3, as DNA: TGTGCCAGCAGCTTAGACGGGGCAACGAACACTGAAGCTTTCTTT.

V is TRBV29-1 and J is TRBJ1-2; no reliable D call. Trimming took off 2 bases at V and 8 bases at J, with 15 bases between the two ends. Germline-derived CDR1 and CDR2 are SQVTM and ANQGSEA. The CDR3 runs 13 residues. This CDR3 is CSVESISNGGYTF. The CDR3 nucleotides read TGCAGCGTTGAATCCATTTCTAACGGGGGCTACACCTTC.

The J gene is TRBJ2-2, the V gene TRBV29-1; maybe TRBD2 (5 bases). Germline lookup yields CDR1 SQVTM and CDR2 ANQGSEA. The CDR3 consists of 12 residues. V lost 7 bases and J lost 7, with 13 bases in between. The CDR3 DNA is TGCAGCGCTGGCAGCGAGGGCGGGGAGCTGTTTTTT. Residues: CSAGSEGGELFF.

The table lists this clone with a few counts. The chain couples TRBV28 to TRBJ2-3; a weak D match, TRBD1 (6 bases). With 7 bases removed from V and 0 bases from J, the gap between germline ends came to 11 bases. Germline V CDR1 and CDR2: MDHEN, SYDVKM. This CDR3 is built from 14 residues. CDR3 DNA sequence: TGTGCCAGCACCTGGACAGCTAGCACAGATACGCAGTATTTT. Translation: CASTWTASTDTQYF.

The chain employs TRBV29-1 and TRBJ2-3, with TRBD1 as a possible D gene (6 bases). The CDR3 has 16 residues. CDR1 and CDR2 (germline): SQVTM, ANQGSEA. V lost 4 bases to trimming and J lost 0 bases, with 17 bases between them. CDR3 amino acids: CSVAGAYKHSTDTQYF. CDR3 in DNA: TGCAGCGTTGCAGGGGCCTACAAACATAGCACAGATACGCAGTATTTT.

The V and J genes are TRBV7-9 and TRBJ2-2; possibly TRBD1 for D (6 bases). CDR3 length equals 13 residues. Trimming removed 5 bases at V and 6 bases at J, with 10 bases between. Per germline, CDR1 SEHNR and CDR2 FQNEAQ (reference sequence). CDR3 protein: CASSRTVPGELFF. The CDR3 DNA is TGTGCCAGCAGCCGGACAGTTCCCGGGGAGCTGTTTTTT.

A single count supports this clone. The rearrangement joins TRBV29-1 to TRBJ1-2, with TRBD1 matching over 7 bases. The CDR3 is 13 amino acids. With V trimmed by 5 bases and J by 7 bases, 10 bases remained unmatched. Germline V gene sequence: CDR1 SQVTM, CDR2 ANQGSEA. CDR3 protein: CSVHPGQRGGYTF. CDR3 DNA sequence: TGCAGCGTTCACCCGGGACAGAGGGGTGGCTACACCTTC.

The J gene is TRBJ1-1, the V gene TRBV30; maybe TRBD1 (5 bases). The CDR3 sequence is 14 residues long. Germline V lookup: CDR1 GTSNPN, CDR2 SVGIG (reference sequence). Trimming removed 2 bases from V and 1 base from J, with 11 bases in between. The CDR3 DNA reads TGTGCCTGGAGTTCAGGGTTAGGGAACACTGAAGCTTTCTTT. It translates to CAWSSGLGNTEAFF.

The chain has TRBV13 and TRBJ2-7; no definite D call. Germline CDR1 reads PRHDT; CDR2 reads FYEKMQ (reference sequence). V was trimmed by 4 bases and J by 2 bases, leaving 6 bases between them. The CDR3 consists of 12 residues. This CDR3 is CASSSVPYEQYF. The DNA for the CDR3 is TGTGCCAGCAGCTCCGTTCCCTACGAGCAGTACTTC.

The chain joins TRBV4-1 to TRBJ2-3; 8 positions match TRBD1. There are 15 residues in the CDR3. Looked up from germline, CDR1 is MGHRA and CDR2 is YSYEKL. V was clipped by 4 bases and J by 0 bases; unmatched bases: 3. This CDR3 is CASSRGQGSTDTQYF. The CDR3 DNA follows: TGCGCCAGCAGCCGCGGACAGGGAAGCACAGATACGCAGTATTTT.

The J gene is TRBJ2-7, the V gene TRBV28, with 7 bases aligning to TRBD2. The germline gives CDR1 MDHEN, CDR2 SYDVKM. The CDR3 spans 14 residues. J was trimmed by 0 bases and V by 9 bases; bases with no gene match: 8. The CDR3 region is CARWSGGFSYEQYF. The CDR3 region has the DNA TGTGCCAGGTGGTCGGGAGGCTTCTCCTACGAGCAGTACTTC.